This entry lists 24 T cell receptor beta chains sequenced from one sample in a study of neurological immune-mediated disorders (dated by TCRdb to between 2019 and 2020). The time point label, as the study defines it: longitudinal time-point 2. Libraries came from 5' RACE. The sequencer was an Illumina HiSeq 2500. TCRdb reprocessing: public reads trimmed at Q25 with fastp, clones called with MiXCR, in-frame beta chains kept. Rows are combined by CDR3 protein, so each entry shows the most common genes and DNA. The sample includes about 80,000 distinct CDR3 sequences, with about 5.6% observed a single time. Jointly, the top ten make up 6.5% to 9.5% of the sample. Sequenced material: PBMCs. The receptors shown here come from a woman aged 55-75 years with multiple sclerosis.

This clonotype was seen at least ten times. The CDR3, as DNA: TGCAGTGCTGGAATGGACAGGTACAATCAGCCCCAGCATTTT. Its protein product is CSAGMDRYNQPQHF. The chain couples TRBV20-1 to TRBJ1-5; TRBD1 matches at 7 bases. The CDR3 runs 14 residues. Trimming at V came to 5 bases and at J to 3 bases, leaving 7 bases not matched to a gene. Germline CDR1 is DFQATT and CDR2 is SNEGSKA (reference sequence).

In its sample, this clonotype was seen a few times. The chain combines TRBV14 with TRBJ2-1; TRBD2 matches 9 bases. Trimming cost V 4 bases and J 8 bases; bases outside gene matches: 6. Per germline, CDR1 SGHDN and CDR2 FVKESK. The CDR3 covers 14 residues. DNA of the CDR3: TGTGCCAGCAGCCCCCGCGGGGGGGCCGATGAGCAGTTCTTC. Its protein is CASSPRGGADEQFF.

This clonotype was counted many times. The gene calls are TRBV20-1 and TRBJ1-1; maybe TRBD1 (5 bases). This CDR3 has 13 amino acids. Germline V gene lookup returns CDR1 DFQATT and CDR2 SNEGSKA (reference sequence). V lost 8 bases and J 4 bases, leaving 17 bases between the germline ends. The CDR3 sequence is CSTGRLGGTEAFF. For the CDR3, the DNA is TGCAGTACGGGACGCCTGGGGGGCACTGAAGCTTTCTTT.

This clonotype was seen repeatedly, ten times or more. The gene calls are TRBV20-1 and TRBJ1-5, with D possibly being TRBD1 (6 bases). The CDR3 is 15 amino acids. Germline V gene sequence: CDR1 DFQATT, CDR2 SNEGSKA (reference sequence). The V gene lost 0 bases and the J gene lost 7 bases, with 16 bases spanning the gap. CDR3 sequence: CSARDRRGGGQPQHF. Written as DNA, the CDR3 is TGCAGTGCTAGAGACAGGCGAGGGGGGGGACAGCCCCAGCATTTT.

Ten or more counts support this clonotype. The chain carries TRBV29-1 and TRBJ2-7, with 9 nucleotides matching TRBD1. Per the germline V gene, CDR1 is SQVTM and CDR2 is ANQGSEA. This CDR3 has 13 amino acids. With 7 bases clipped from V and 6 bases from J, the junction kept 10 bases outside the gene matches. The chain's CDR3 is CSASMTGGAEQYF. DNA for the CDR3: TGCAGCGCCTCCATGACAGGGGGAGCCGAGCAGTACTTC.

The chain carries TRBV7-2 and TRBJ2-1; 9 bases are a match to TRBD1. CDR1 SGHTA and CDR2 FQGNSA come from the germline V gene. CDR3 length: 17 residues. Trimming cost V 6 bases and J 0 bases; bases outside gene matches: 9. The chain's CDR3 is CASREGQGRSSYNEQFF. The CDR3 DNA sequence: TGTGCCAGCAGGGAGGGACAGGGTAGAAGCTCCTACAATGAGCAGTTCTTC.

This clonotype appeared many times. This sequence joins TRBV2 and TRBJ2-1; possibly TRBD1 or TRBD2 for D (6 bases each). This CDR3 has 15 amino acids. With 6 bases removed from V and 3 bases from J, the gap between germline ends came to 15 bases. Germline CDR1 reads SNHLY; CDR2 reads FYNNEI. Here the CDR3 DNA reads TGTGCCAGCAGGGGGGGCCAGGGAGGCTACAATGAGCAGTTCTTC. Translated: CASRGGQGGYNEQFF.

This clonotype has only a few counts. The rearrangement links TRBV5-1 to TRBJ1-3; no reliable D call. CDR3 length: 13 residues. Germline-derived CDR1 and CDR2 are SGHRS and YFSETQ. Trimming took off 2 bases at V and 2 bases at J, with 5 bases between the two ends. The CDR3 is CASSLRAGNTIYF. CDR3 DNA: TGCGCCAGCAGCTTACGAGCTGGAAACACCATATATTTT.

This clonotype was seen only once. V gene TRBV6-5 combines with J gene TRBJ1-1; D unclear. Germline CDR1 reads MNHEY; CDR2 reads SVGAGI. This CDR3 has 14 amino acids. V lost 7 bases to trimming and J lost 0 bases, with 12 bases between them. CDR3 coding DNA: TGTGCCAGCACCGAACTGAGTTTGAACACTGAAGCTTTCTTT. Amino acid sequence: CASTELSLNTEAFF.

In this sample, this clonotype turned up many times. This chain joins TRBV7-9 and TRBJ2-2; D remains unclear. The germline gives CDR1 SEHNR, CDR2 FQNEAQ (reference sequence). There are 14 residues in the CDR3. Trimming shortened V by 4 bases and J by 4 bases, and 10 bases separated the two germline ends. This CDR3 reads CASSSSVGTGELFF. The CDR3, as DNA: TGTGCCAGCAGCTCTTCTGTAGGCACCGGGGAGCTGTTTTTT.

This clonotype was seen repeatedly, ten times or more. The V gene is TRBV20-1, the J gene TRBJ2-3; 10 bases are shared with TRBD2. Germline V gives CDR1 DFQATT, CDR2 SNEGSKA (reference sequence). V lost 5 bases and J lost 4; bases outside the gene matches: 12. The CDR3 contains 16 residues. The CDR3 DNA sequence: TGCAGTGCTCATAAAGGGGCTAGCGGGGGTTCAGATACGCAGTATTTT. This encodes CSAHKGASGGSDTQYF.

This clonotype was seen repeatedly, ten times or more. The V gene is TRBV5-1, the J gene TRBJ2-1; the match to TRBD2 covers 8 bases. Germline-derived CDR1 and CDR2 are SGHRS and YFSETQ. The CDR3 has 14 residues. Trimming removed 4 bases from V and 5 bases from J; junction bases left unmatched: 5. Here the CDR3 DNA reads TGCGCCAGCAGCACGGGGACTAGTCACAATGAGCAGTTCTTC. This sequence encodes CASSTGTSHNEQFF. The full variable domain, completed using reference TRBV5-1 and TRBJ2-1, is KAGVTQTPRYLIKTRGQQVTLSCSPISGHRSVSWYQQTPGQGLQFLFEYFSETQRNKGNFPGRFSGRQFSNSRSEMNVSTLELGDSALYLCASSTGTSHNEQFFGPGTRLTVL.

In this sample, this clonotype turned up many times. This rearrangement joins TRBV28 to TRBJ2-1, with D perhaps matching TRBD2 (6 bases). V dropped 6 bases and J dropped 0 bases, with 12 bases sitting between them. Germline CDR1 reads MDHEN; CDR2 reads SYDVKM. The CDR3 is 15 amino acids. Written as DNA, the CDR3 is TGTGCCAGCAGGCCCTGGCGGGACTCCTACAATGAGCAGTTCTTC. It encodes CASRPWRDSYNEQFF.

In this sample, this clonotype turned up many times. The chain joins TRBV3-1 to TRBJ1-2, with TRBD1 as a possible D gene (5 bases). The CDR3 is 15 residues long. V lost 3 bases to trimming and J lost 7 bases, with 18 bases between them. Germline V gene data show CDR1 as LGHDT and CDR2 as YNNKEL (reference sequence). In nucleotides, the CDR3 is TGTGCCAGCAGCCATCTACAGAGGGGCGCGAGTGGCTACACCTTC. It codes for CASSHLQRGASGYTF.

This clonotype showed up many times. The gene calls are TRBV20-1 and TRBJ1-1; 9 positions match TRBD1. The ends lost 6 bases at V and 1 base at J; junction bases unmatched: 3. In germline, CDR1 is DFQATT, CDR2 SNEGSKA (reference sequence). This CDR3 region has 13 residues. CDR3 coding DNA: TGCAGTGCATGGGACAGGGCGAACACTGAAGCTTTCTTT. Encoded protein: CSAWDRANTEAFF.

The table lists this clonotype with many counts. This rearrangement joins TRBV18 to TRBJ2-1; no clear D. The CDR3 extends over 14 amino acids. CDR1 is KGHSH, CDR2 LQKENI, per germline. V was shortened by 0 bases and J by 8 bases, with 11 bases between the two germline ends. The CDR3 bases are TGTGCCAGCTCACCACCCCAGCATCGAGATGAGCAGTTCTTC. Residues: CASSPPQHRDEQFF.

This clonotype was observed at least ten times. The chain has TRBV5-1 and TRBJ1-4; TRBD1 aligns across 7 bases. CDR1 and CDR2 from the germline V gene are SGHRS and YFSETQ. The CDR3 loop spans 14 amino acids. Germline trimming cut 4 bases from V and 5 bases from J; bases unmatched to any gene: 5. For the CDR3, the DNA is TGCGCCAGCAGCACCGGGGGACAGAATGAAAAACTGTTTTTT. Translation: CASSTGGQNEKLFF.

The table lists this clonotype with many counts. The CDR3 nucleotides are TGTGCCCTCAGCGGGGGGGCAACAGATACGCAGTATTTT. Its translation is CALSGGATDTQYF. The chain combines TRBV7-9 with TRBJ2-3; 10 nucleotides line up with TRBD2. CDR3 length equals 13 residues. Germline lookup yields CDR1 SEHNR and CDR2 FQNEAQ (reference sequence). With V trimmed by 11 bases and J by 3 bases, 5 bases remained unmatched.

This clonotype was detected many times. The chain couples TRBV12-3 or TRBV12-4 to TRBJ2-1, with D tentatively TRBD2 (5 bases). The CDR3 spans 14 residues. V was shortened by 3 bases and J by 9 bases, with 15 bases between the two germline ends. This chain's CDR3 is CASSLTNSIGEQFF. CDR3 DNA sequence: TGTGCCAGCAGTTTGACTAACAGCATCGGTGAGCAGTTCTTC.

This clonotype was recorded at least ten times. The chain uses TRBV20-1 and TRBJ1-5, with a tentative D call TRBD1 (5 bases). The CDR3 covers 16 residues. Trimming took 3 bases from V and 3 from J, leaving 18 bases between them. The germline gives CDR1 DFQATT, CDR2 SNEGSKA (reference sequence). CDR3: CSARTVQGTYNQPQHF. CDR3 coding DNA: TGCAGTGCTAGGACGGTCCAGGGAACCTACAATCAGCCCCAGCATTTT.

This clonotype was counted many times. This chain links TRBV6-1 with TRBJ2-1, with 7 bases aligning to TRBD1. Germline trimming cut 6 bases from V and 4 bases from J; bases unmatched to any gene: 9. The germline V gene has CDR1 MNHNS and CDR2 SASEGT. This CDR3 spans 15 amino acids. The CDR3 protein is CASRPTGTEYNEQFF. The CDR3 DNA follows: TGTGCCAGCAGGCCAACCGGGACAGAGTACAATGAGCAGTTCTTC.

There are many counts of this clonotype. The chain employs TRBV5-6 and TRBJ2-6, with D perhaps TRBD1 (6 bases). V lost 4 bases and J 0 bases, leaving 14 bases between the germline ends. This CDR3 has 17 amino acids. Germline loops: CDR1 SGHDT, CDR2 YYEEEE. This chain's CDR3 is CASSLDSSISGANVLTF. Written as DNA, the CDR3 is TGTGCCAGCAGCCTGGACAGTTCTATCTCTGGGGCCAACGTCCTGACTTTC.

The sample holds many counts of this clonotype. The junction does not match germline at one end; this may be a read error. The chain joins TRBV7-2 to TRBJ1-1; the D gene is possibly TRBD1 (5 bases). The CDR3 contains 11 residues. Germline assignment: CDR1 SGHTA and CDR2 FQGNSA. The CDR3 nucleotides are TGTGCCAGCAGCTTAAGGGCAGGGTCTAGCTTT. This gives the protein CASSLRAGSSF.

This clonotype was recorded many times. The CDR3 DNA sequence: TGTGCTAGTGGTTTGCGGCAGGGAGGGGAGACCCAGTACTTC. Translating it yields CASGLRQGGETQYF. The J gene is TRBJ2-5, the V gene TRBV12-5, with 7 positions matching TRBD2. The CDR3 totals 14 residues. The germline V gene encodes CDR1 LGHNT and CDR2 FRNRAP. V lost 2 bases and J lost 5; bases outside the gene matches: 5.